This T cell receptor (beta chain) was captured by sequencing in a study of tumor-infiltrating lymphocytes in localized non-small cell lung cancer. About the study: Several tumor histologies, both smoking statuses, and some post-neoadjuvant chemotherapy samples were included. Tumor tissue and non-adjacent uninvolved lung came from each patient. General study findings and limits: T-cell fraction did not differ between immunotypes IM1 and IM2. Only some patients had TCR sequencing, depending on available tissue.

TCRdb's copy holds only in-frame clones and misses some; the assay was immunoSEQ multiplex PCR. The sample consists of about 9,700 clones, around four fifths of them appearing once. Germline CDR1 and CDR2: SGHKS and YYEKEE (reference sequence). The CDR3 length is 15 residues. Unmatched junction bases numbered 4, after V lost 0 bases and J lost 4 bases. Notes on this clone: Its target is unknown.

The chain carries TRBV5-5 and TRBJ2-3, with 8 bases fitting TRBD1. Material for sequencing was lung tumor tissue. The TCR originated in a human donor with non-small cell lung cancer. Here the CDR3 reads CASSLGTGLADTQYF. The DNA for the CDR3 is TGTGCCAGCAGCTTGGGGACAGGGTTGGCAGATACGCAGTATTTT.